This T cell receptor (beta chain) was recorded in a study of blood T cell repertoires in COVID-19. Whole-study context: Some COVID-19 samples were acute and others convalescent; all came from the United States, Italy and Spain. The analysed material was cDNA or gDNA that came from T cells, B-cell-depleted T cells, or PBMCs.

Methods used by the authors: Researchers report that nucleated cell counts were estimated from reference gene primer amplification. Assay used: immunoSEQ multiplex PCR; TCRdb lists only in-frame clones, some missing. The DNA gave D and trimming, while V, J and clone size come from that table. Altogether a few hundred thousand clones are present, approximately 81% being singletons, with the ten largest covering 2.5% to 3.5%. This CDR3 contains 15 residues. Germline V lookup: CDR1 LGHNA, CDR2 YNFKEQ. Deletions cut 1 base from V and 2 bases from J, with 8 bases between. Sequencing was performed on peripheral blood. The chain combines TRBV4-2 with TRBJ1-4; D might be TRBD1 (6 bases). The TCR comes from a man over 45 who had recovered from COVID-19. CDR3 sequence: CASSQGGLTNEKLFF. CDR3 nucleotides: TGTGCCAGCAGCCAAGGGGGGCTGACTAATGAAAAACTGTTTTTT.